This record concerns one T cell receptor (beta chain) sequence. The sample is drawn from a study of OX40 agonist ivuxolimab in advanced cancers. Study overall: Patients in dose escalation had liver, melanoma, kidney or head and neck cancers. Males comprised over 80% of the group, whose mean age was roughly 60 years (range roughly 23 to 90). Of the participants, around 39% had some prior anti-PD-1, anti-PD-L1 or anti-CTLA-4 therapy, which was allowed.

The CDR3 loop spans 14 amino acids. Trimming shortened V by 10 bases and J by 3 bases, and 18 bases separated the two germline ends. From germline, CDR1 is MNHEY and CDR2 SMNVEV (reference sequence). Data came from immunoSEQ multiplex PCR; TCRdb stores just in-frame clones and leaves some out. Of more than 45,000 clones in the sample, 70% to 90% were seen once. The chain has TRBV27 and TRBJ2-5, with D perhaps assigned TRBD1 or TRBD2 (7 bases each). This specimen consisted of CD4+ or CD8+ T cells sorted from blood, obtained in a trial of the OX40 agonist ivuxolimab. The TCR comes from an adult with an advanced solid tumor such as melanoma, head and neck, liver or kidney cancer. The CDR3 loop is CATKPQGGKETQYF. The CDR3 DNA sequence: TGTGCCACCAAGCCCCAGGGGGGGAAAGAGACCCAGTACTTC.